The 11 T cell receptor beta chains in this list originate from one sample, sequenced in a study of identical twins. TCRdb processed the 5' RACE reads anew with MiXCR; each CDR3 protein has one entry. The sample records about 530,000 distinct CDR3 sequences, more than 20% being singletons. These records were also assigned to another study, of yellow fever vaccine responses in identical twins.

Sequenced: CD4+ T cells sorted from blood. Every receptor here comes from a woman aged 18-30 years in good health.

The V and J genes are TRBV7-6 and TRBJ2-1; tentatively, D is TRBD1 or TRBD2 (6 bases each). V lost 5 bases and J lost 0, with 17 bases in between. The CDR3 sequence is 17 residues long. Germline V lookup: CDR1 SGHVS, CDR2 FNYEAQ. CDR3 protein: CASSPAGGFSSYNEQFF. CDR3 bases: TGTGCCAGCAGCCCCGCCGGGGGCTTTAGCTCCTACAATGAGCAGTTCTTC.

In this sample, this clonotype turned up a few times. V is TRBV29-1 and J is TRBJ2-2, with 9 positions matching TRBD1. In germline, CDR1 is SQVTM, CDR2 ANQGSEA. CDR3 size: 15 residues. With V trimmed by 4 bases and J by 1 base, 4 bases remained unmatched. The CDR3 nucleotides read TGCAGCGTTGCAAAGGGACAGGGGAACACCGGGGAGCTGTTTTTT. It encodes CSVAKGQGNTGELFF.

This clonotype was counted ten times or more. J is TRBJ2-1 and V is TRBV12-3 or TRBV12-4; D remains ambiguous. This CDR3 comprises 13 residues. Trimming shortened V by 6 bases and J by 5 bases, and 11 bases separated the two germline ends. The CDR3 loop is CASSLWLNNEQFF. CDR3 DNA sequence: TGTGCCAGCAGCCTATGGCTGAACAATGAGCAGTTCTTC.

This clonotype showed up just once. This chain connects TRBV23-1 to TRBJ1-5; no firm D call. TRBV23-1 is known as an ORF, though its function is uncertain. The CDR3 totals 10 residues. Trimming took off 1 base at V and 13 bases at J, with 5 bases between the two ends. CDR3 coding DNA: TGCGCCAGCAGTCAATTAGCTCAGCATTTT. This gives the protein CASSQLAQHF.

This clonotype was detected only a few times. The rearrangement joins TRBV24-1 to TRBJ2-7; TRBD2 agrees at 10 bases. The germline V gene has CDR1 KGHDR and CDR2 SFDVKD. V shed 4 bases, J shed 0 bases, and the junction held 2 bases outside the gene matches. The CDR3 totals 15 residues. This CDR3 reads CATSDPSGSSYEQYF. In nucleotides, the CDR3 is TGTGCCACCAGTGACCCTAGCGGGAGCTCCTACGAGCAGTACTTC.

A few counts support this clonotype. This chain uses TRBV11-3 with TRBJ2-3, with D perhaps TRBD2 (7 bases). Germline V gives CDR1 SGHNT, CDR2 YENEEA. The length of the CDR3 is 13 residues. The V end was cut by 8 bases, the J end by 4 bases, with 13 bases between. The CDR3 DNA is TGTGCCAGCGGTCTAGGGGGGGCAGATACGCAGTATTTT. This gives the protein CASGLGGADTQYF.

This clonotype has just one count. The chain links TRBV2 to TRBJ2-1, with D possibly TRBD2 on 6 matching bases. The V and J ends lost 8 bases and 6 bases respectively, with 17 bases between them. Germline CDR1 SNHLY, CDR2 FYNNEI. CDR3 length: 14 amino acids. The CDR3 DNA reads as TGTGCCAGCCGGCCCCTAGTGGGGGGCAATGAGCAGTTCTTC. Encoded protein: CASRPLVGGNEQFF.

This clonotype has a handful of counts. The rearrangement uses TRBV7-9 and TRBJ1-4; D uncertain. CDR3 length equals 14 residues. Germline assignment: CDR1 SEHNR and CDR2 FQNEAQ (reference sequence). Trimming cost V 3 bases and J 4 bases, with 9 bases left between them. The CDR3: CASSFEGVNEKLFF. As DNA, the CDR3 is TGTGCCAGCAGCTTCGAGGGCGTTAATGAAAAACTGTTTTTT. Full variable domain (outside the CDR3, taken from reference TRBV7-9 and TRBJ1-4): DTGVSQNPRHKITKRGQNVTFRCDPISEHNRLYWYRQTLGQGPEFLTYFQNEAQLEKSRLLSDRFSAERPKGSFSTLEIQRTEQGDSAMYLCASSFEGVNEKLFFGSGTQLSVL.

This clonotype has a handful of counts. CDR3 DNA sequence: TGCAGTGCTAGAGCCTCCACCGGGGAGCTGTTTTTT. Translation: CSARASTGELFF. This chain connects TRBV20-1 to TRBJ2-2; D unclear. Trimming left V 1 base short and J 4 bases short, with 4 bases between. Per the germline V gene, CDR1 is DFQATT and CDR2 is SNEGSKA (reference sequence). The CDR3 runs 12 residues.

This clonotype has only a few counts. V and J are TRBV28 and TRBJ2-1, with 14 bases fitting TRBD2. CDR3 length equals 17 residues. Per the germline V gene, CDR1 is MDHEN and CDR2 is SYDVKM. V gave up 1 base and J gave up 7 bases; unmatched junction bases: 6. The CDR3 sequence: CASSLFTGTSGSNEQFF. The CDR3, as DNA: TGTGCCAGCAGTTTATTCACCGGGACTAGCGGGAGTAATGAGCAGTTCTTC.

The J gene is TRBJ2-3, the V gene TRBV10-2, with 7 bases fitting TRBD1. This CDR3 is built from 19 residues. In germline, CDR1 is WSHSY, CDR2 SAAADI. With V trimmed by 8 bases and J by 0 bases, 20 bases remained unmatched. CDR3 amino acids: CASAQQGSFSATSTDTQYF. The DNA for the CDR3 is TGCGCCAGCGCCCAACAGGGGTCCTTTTCTGCCACTAGCACAGATACGCAGTATTTT.